A selection of T cell receptor beta chains follows, all from one sample in a study of human T cells and chemical hapten exposure. TCRdb analysed the RACE reads with MiXCR anew, one entry per CDR3 protein. Among more than 150,000 distinct CDR3 sequences listed, about 25% were seen once. The sample consisted of whole blood, taken in connection with sensitization to the hapten diphenylcyclopropenone (DPC). The receptor set was obtained from a woman aged 40-49 years with alopecia areata. Some clones in this sample may be carry-over from other donors' samples. CDR3s leave out the opening cysteine and the closing phenylalanine or tryptophan. Only part of the rows carry a size: once, few, many, or a class if the clone is expanded.

J gene | V gene | clone size | CDR3 protein
TRBJ1-5 | TRBV29-1 | - | SVSRDSDQPQH
TRBJ1-6 | TRBV15 | - | ATSRGLGNSPLH
TRBJ1-5 | TRBV20-1 | few | SANRGNQPQH
TRBJ2-7 | TRBV7-2 | few | ASSAAGYQQY
TRBJ2-1 | TRBV20-1 | - | SARVPSGYNEQF
TRBJ1-5 | TRBV24-1 | few | ATSFGNQPQH
TRBJ1-1 | TRBV29-1 | few | SHQRSTEAF
TRBJ1-5 | TRBV4-2 | - | ASSQVQGGGGNQPQH
TRBJ2-5 | TRBV12-3/TRBV12-4 | - | ASSFFGLATEETQY
TRBJ2-1 | TRBV3-1 | - | ASSASGRYNEQF
TRBJ2-3 | TRBV7-2 | many | ASSLREAVGSDTQY
TRBJ1-1 | TRBV24-1 | - | ATRPRQGAGTEAF
TRBJ2-1 | TRBV28 | few | ASSLTGIGNEQF
TRBJ2-1 | TRBV6-5 | - | ASSIYRSGHEQF
TRBJ2-3 | TRBV7-2 | once | ASSLVGLAKDTQY
TRBJ1-2 | TRBV4-2 | - | ASSQDGPTNYGYT
TRBJ1-2 | TRBV20-1 | - | SASGGGGYGYT
TRBJ2-1 | TRBV15 | few | ATSSRTSRPKSSYNEQF
TRBJ2-7 | TRBV4-1 | - | ASSQGLARGFYEQY
TRBJ2-3 | TRBV6-2/TRBV6-3 | few | ASITGGADTQY
TRBJ2-1 | TRBV6-2/TRBV6-3 | few | ASSYVPTAYNEQF
TRBJ2-1 | TRBV20-1 | - | SARGLFSYNEQF
TRBJ1-1 | TRBV7-9 | - | ASSLAGSGRNTEAF
TRBJ2-7 | TRBV4-3 | few | ASSQDRLMEQY
TRBJ2-1 | TRBV28 | few | ASSLPSSGSWYNEQF
TRBJ1-5 | TRBV7-8 | - | ASSLFVGKGNQPQH
TRBJ1-1 | TRBV6-5 | few | ASRPSDGTEAF
TRBJ1-3 | TRBV4-1 | - | ASSQTGAFGNTIY
TRBJ1-1 | TRBV6-2/TRBV6-3 | few | ASIEQGLGSNTEAF
TRBJ2-1 | TRBV10-3 | many | AISESSGRDNEQF
TRBJ1-6 | TRBV6-5 | - | ASRQSSYNSPLH
TRBJ2-5 | TRBV7-2 | - | ASSLPPFQETQY
TRBJ1-2 | TRBV20-1 | - | SATGQGNNYGYT